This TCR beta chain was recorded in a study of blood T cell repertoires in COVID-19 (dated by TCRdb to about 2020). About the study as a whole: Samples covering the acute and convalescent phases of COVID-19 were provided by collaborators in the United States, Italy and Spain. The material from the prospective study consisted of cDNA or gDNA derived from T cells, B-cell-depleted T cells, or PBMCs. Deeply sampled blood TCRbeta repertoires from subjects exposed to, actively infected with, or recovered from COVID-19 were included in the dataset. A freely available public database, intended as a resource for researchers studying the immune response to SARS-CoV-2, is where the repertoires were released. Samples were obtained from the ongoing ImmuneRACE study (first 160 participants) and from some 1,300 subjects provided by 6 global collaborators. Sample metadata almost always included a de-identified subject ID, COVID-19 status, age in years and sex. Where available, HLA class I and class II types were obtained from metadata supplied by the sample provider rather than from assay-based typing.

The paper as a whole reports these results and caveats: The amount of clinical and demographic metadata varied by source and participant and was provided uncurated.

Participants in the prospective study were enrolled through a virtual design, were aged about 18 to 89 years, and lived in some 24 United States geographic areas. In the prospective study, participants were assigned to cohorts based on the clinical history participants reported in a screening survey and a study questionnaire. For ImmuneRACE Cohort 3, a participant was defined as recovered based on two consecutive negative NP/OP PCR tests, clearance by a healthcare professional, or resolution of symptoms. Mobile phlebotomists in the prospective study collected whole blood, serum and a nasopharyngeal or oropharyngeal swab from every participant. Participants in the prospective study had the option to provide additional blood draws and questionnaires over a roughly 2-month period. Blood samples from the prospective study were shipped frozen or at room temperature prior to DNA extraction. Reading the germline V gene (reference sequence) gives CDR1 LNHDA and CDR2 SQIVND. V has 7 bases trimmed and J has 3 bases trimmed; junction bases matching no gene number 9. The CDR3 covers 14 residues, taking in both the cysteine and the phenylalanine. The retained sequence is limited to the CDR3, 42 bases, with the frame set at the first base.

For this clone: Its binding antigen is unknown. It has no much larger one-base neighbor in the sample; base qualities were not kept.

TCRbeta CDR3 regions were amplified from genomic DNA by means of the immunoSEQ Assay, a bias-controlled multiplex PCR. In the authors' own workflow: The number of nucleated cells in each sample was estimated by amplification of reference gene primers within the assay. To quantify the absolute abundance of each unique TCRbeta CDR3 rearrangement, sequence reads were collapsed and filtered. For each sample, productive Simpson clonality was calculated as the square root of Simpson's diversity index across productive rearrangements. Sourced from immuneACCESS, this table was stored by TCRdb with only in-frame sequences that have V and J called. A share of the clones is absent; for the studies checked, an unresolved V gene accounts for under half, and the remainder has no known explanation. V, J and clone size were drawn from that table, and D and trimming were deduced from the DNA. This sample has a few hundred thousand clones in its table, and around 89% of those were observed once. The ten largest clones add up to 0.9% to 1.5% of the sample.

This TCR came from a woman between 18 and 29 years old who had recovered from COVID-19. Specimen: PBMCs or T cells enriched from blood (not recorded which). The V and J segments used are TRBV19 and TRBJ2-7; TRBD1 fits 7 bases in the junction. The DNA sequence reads TGTGCCAGTAACCCGGCTGACAGGGTCTACGAGCAGTACTTC. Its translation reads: CASNPADRVYEQYF.